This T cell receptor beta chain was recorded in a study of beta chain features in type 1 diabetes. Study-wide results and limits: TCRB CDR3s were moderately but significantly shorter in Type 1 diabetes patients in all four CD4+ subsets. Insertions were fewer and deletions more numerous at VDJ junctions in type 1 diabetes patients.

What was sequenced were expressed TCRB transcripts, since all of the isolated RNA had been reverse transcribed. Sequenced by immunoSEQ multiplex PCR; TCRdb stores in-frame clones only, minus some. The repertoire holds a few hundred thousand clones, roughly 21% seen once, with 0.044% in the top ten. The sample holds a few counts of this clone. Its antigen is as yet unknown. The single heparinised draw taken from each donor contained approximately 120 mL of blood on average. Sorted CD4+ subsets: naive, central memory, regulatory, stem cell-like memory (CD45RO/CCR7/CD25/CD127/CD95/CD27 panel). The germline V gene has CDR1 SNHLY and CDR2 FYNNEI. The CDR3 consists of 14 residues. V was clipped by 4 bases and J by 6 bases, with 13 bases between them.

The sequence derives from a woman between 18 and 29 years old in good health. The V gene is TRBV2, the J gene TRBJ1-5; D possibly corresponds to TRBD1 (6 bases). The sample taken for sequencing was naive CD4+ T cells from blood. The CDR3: CASSGRTVAQPQHF. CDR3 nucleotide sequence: TGTGCCAGCAGTGGGAGGACAGTCGCTCAGCCCCAGCATTTT.